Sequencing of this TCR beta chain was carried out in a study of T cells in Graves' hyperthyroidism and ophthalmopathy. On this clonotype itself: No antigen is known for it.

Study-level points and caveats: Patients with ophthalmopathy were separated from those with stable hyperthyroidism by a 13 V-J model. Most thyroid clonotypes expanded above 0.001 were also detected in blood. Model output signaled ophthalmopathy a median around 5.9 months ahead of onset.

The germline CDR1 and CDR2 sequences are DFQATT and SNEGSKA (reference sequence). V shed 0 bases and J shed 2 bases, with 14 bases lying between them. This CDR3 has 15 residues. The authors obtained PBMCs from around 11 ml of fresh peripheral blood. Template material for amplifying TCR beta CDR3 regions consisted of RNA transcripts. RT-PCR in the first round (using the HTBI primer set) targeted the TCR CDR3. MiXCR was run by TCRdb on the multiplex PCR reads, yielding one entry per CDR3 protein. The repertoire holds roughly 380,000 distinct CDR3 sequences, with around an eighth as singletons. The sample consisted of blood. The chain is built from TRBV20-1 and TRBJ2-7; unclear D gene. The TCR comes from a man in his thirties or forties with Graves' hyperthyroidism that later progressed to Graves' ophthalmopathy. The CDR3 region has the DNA TGCAGTGCTAGAGATCAGTCAGGATTTACCTACGAGCAGTACTTC. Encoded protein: CSARDQSGFTYEQYF.